This entry lists 12 T cell receptor beta chains sequenced from one sample in a study of control samples from healthy donors and cancer patients. Sequencing was performed with immunoSEQ multiplex PCR; in TCRdb, only in-frame clones are kept and a portion is missing. Among 20,000 or so clones listed, around nine tenths were seen once. Sequences were obtained from PBMCs. The receptor source for this set is a woman aged 55-75 years with head and neck cancer.

CDR3 sequence reads: CASSPQMYSNQPQHF. In DNA form, the CDR3 reads TGTGCCAGCAGTCCGCAGATGTATAGCAATCAGCCCCAGCATTTT. The V and J genes are TRBV27 and TRBJ1-5; D not certain. This CDR3 region has 15 residues. V lost 5 bases to trimming and J lost 0 bases, with 11 bases between them. The germline gives CDR1 MNHEY, CDR2 SMNVEV (reference sequence).

This clone was counted between two and nine times. CDR3 amino acids: CASSLRAGKDSPLHF. CDR3 in DNA: TGTGCCAGCAGCTTGCGGGCAGGGAAGGATTCACCCCTCCACTTT. The J gene is TRBJ1-6, the V gene TRBV5-4; D is perhaps TRBD1 (5 bases). Germline V CDR1 and CDR2: SGHNT, YYREEE (reference sequence). The CDR3 has 15 residues. The V end lost 1 base, the J end lost 8 bases, and 13 bases lay between the germline ends.

The V and J genes are TRBV3-1 (or the pseudogene TRBV3-2) and TRBJ2-7, with 9 bases fitting TRBD1. Germline V lookup: CDR1 LGHDT, CDR2 YNNKEL (reference sequence). V shed 1 base, J shed 0 bases, and the junction held 7 bases outside the gene matches. The CDR3 covers 17 residues. CDR3 in amino acids: CASSQGYRTGASYEQYF. The CDR3 DNA is TGTGCCAGCAGCCAAGGGTATCGGACAGGGGCCTCCTACGAGCAGTACTTC.

The chain couples TRBV5-1 to TRBJ1-2; tentative D call: TRBD1 (6 bases). CDR3 size: 14 residues. Germline lookup yields CDR1 SGHRS and CDR2 YFSETQ. Trimming pared 4 bases from V and 2 bases from J, leaving 12 bases between. The CDR3: CASSTERGNYGYTF. The CDR3 DNA sequence: TGCGCCAGCAGCACGGAGAGGGGGAACTATGGCTACACCTTC.

V usage is TRBV24-1 and J usage is TRBJ2-1, with 10 bases identical to TRBD2. This CDR3 region has 18 residues. After removal of 5 bases from V and 7 bases from J, the junction contained 16 bases not matched to a gene. In germline, CDR1 is KGHDR, CDR2 SFDVKD. The CDR3 DNA reads as TGTGCCACCAGTGCGGCTAGCGGGAGTTTGCGCGGAAGGAATGAGCAGTTCTTC. Amino acids: CATSAASGSLRGRNEQFF.

J is TRBJ1-1 and V is TRBV5-1, with a tentative D call TRBD1 (6 bases). Germline CDR1 and CDR2: SGHRS and YFSETQ. The CDR3 loop spans 14 amino acids. The V and J ends lost 2 bases and 3 bases respectively, with 11 bases between them. CDR3 protein: CASSFGGAYTEAFF. The CDR3 DNA follows: TGCGCCAGCAGCTTCGGGGGCGCTTACACTGAAGCTTTCTTT.

CDR3 bases: TGCGCCAGCAGTGCGGCTAGCGGGATTGCTGAGCAGTTCTTC. Amino acids: CASSAASGIAEQFF. The genes are TRBV10-1 and TRBJ2-1, with 9 nucleotides matching TRBD2. The ends lost 4 bases at V and 9 bases at J; junction bases unmatched: 7. Germline V lookup: CDR1 WNHNN, CDR2 SYGVQD (reference sequence). The CDR3 consists of 14 residues.

J is TRBJ1-1 and V is TRBV28; no reliable D call. Per the germline V gene, CDR1 is MDHEN and CDR2 is SYDVKM. This CDR3 has 12 residues. V lost 6 bases and J lost 0, with 5 bases in between. CDR3 bases: TGTGCCAGCAGAACGGTGAACACTGAAGCTTTCTTT. Amino acid sequence: CASRTVNTEAFF.

This rearrangement joins TRBV6-2 or TRBV6-3 to TRBJ1-5; D ambiguous. Germline values: CDR1 MNHEY, CDR2 SVGEGT. This CDR3 contains 14 residues. The V and J ends lost 0 bases and 5 bases respectively, with 8 bases between them. CDR3 DNA sequence: TGTGCCAGCAGTTACTCGAACCTAGATCAGCCCCAGCATTTT. It encodes CASSYSNLDQPQHF.

This chain joins TRBV6-5 and TRBJ1-1; D unclear. This CDR3 region has 13 residues. CDR1 and CDR2 from the germline V gene are MNHEY and SVGAGI. Trimming stripped 0 bases from V and 1 base from J, with 3 bases between. The CDR3 is CASSYSQNTEAFF. The CDR3, as DNA: TGTGCCAGCAGTTACTCCCAGAACACTGAAGCTTTCTTT.

This sequence joins TRBV12-3 or TRBV12-4 and TRBJ2-7, with TRBD2 as a possible D gene (8 bases). This CDR3 contains 13 residues. Trimming shortened V by 6 bases and J by 5 bases, and 14 bases separated the two germline ends. The CDR3 sequence: CASRTSDRDEQYF. DNA for the CDR3: TGTGCCAGCAGGACTAGCGACAGGGACGAGCAGTACTTC.

The J gene is TRBJ2-1, the V gene TRBV18; no clear D. Germline-derived CDR1 and CDR2 are KGHSH and LQKENI. The CDR3 sequence is 15 residues long. V gave up 0 bases and J gave up 4 bases, with 10 bases separating them. The CDR3 region has the DNA TGTGCCAGCTCACCACCGGGCAGCACTTACAATGAGCAGTTCTTC. Its translation is CASSPPGSTYNEQFF.